This T cell receptor beta chain derives from a study of PD-1 blockade in mismatch repair-deficient tumors (dated by TCRdb to 2016 to 2017). Background on the whole study: The trial enrolled about 90 consecutive patients with more than ten mismatch repair-deficient cancer types between late 2013 and 2016, all previously treated and progressing. Tumor-associated T cell clones were tracked in the peripheral blood of patients responding to PD-1 blockade by deep sequencing of TCR CDR3 regions.

Libraries were prepared through the immunoSEQ multiplex PCR assay. TCRdb retrieved this table from immuneACCESS and kept in-frame rearrangements only. Not all clones are present; in checked studies, unresolved V genes account for under half, and no reason is known for the remainder. Within this sample are approximately 100,000 clones, with under 90% of them counted one time only. Of the sample, around 6.6% is held by the ten largest clones. Of note for this clone: Which antigen it targets is not known. There are no base qualities to consult, and no much larger clone falls within one base.

What the study reported, not specific to this receptor: Rapid expansion after pembrolizumab followed by contraction, generally before radiologic responses, was shown by tumor-resident clones, which were often undetectable in blood before treatment.

V and J are trimmed by 4 bases and 6 bases, and the gene matches miss 6 bases of the junction. The germline V gene encodes CDR1 SGHTA and CDR2 FQGNSA. From cysteine to phenylalanine, the CDR3 is 15 amino acids long. Here the CDR3 DNA is all that survives: 45 bases in frame from base 1. Mismatch repair deficiency was established in every enrolled patient by polymerase chain reaction or immunohistochemistry. TCR sequencing was performed for a few patients who responded to pembrolizumab therapy. The phase II trial prospectively evaluated PD-1 blockade with pembrolizumab in advanced mismatch repair-deficient cancers, independent of tissue of origin. Peripheral blood T cell samples were gathered serially, both before PD-1 blockade started and at multiple time points afterward. The timing of each blood sample was reported as weeks after the first dose of pembrolizumab.

The chain couples TRBV7-2 to TRBJ2-1, and 10 junction bases match TRBD2. The input for sequencing was peripheral blood, taken approximately 35 weeks after starting pembrolizumab. This clonotype was sampled from an adult with mismatch repair-deficient cancer. CDR3 region: CASSSTSGWINEQFF. The nucleotide sequence reads TGTGCCAGCAGCTCGACTAGCGGGTGGATCAATGAGCAGTTCTTC.